This T cell receptor beta chain was sequenced in a study of T cell responses to AZD1222 COVID-19 vaccine. Overall study context: Pooling was applied to second doses at about 4 or about 12 weeks.

General observations from the study: Seropositive AZD1222 recipients at baseline numbered only five or six. Females made up more of the donors, who were largely white British, and clonal diversity may have come out too low.

Concerning this clone itself: Its target is unknown.

The germline CDR1 and CDR2 sequences are SGHAT and FQNNGV. The CDR3 extends over 12 amino acids. The germline V and J ends were trimmed by 3 bases and 6 bases, with 9 bases remaining between them. The data were produced by immunoSEQ multiplex PCR, yet TCRdb's version contains in-frame clones alone and is incomplete. Of tens of thousands of clones detected, 85% to 95% appear once; the ten largest clones hold 5.2%. This clonotype was sampled from an adult in good health. The material sequenced was peripheral blood, taken on day 0 of AZD1222 vaccination. The chain couples TRBV11-2 to TRBJ2-7; no clear D gene. This CDR3 is CASSLGLSEQYF. DNA for the CDR3: TGTGCCAGCAGCTTGGGGTTGTCCGAGCAGTACTTC. The whole variable domain, remainder taken from reference TRBV11-2 and TRBJ2-7, is EAGVAQSPRYKIIEKRQSVAFWCNPISGHATLYWYQQILGQGPKLLIQFQNNGVVDDSQLPKDRFSAERLKGVDSTLKIQPAKLEDSAVYLCASSLGLSEQYFGPGTRLTVT.